This T cell receptor (beta chain) is drawn from a study of T cells in women clearing cervical HPV infection. On the study more broadly: Case blood drawn at lesion detection; control blood after infection cleared.

Study-level results: Repertoire richness, not evenness, was significantly elevated in CIN3+ cases versus controls. It is unknown whether associations predate infection; no effector/memory or HPV-specific sorting.

About this clone: Its antigen is not known. The read terminates 3 residues before the CDR3 end, so the remaining end is supplied by the germline J gene.

immunoSEQ multiplex PCR used an average of around 1,100 ng genomic DNA. Produced via immunoSEQ multiplex PCR; TCRdb's table is partial and in-frame only. The listing contains roughly 22,000 clones. Per germline, CDR1 WNHNN and CDR2 SYGVQD (reference sequence). The J segment lost 4 bases and the V segment lost 6 bases, leaving 6 bases of the junction unmatched. The CDR3 is made up of 14 amino acids. This sequence joins TRBV10-1 and TRBJ1-1; 9 bases line up with TRBD1. Sequenced input: blood buffy coat. This receptor was taken from a woman between 18 and 69 years old with a cervical HPV16 infection that either progressed to CIN3+ or cleared (not recorded which). The CDR3 sequence: CASSMTGGFTEAFF. CDR3 bases read: TGCGCCAGCAGCATGACAGGGGGTTTCACTGAA.